The clone carrying this T cell receptor beta chain was picked up a small number of times. Its target is unknown. Central memory, naive, regulatory and stem cell-like memory CD4+ cells were sorted by CD45RO/CCR7/CD25/CD127/CD95/CD27. This specimen comes from a study of beta chain features in type 1 diabetes. Overall study: All samples yielded some 100,000,000 examined sorted cells. Study results and limitations: Moderate but significant shortening of TCRB CDR3s was recorded in all four CD4+ subsets from Type 1 diabetes patients. Healthy donors had naive, central memory and Treg TCRB repertoires that appeared less similar than those seen among patients.

Expressed TCRB transcripts were sequenced because the entire RNA isolate underwent reverse transcription. This table comes from immunoSEQ multiplex PCR, and its TCRdb copy is limited to in-frame clones, with some not included. This sample has around 150,000 clones, with 8% to 9.5% found just once. CDR1 is LNHDA, CDR2 SQIVND, per germline (reference sequence). V was trimmed by 8 bases and J by 1 base, leaving 15 bases between them. The CDR3 consists of 15 residues. This clonotype was obtained from a woman between 18 and 30 years old with type 1 diabetes. The chain joins TRBV19 to TRBJ2-1, with D possibly being TRBD2 (7 bases). Sequencing used central memory CD4+ T cells from blood. Written as DNA, the CDR3 is TGTGCCAGTTCCGAAGGGAGGGGGTCCTACAATGAGCAGTTCTTC. As protein: CASSEGRGSYNEQFF. Together with reference TRBV19 and TRBJ2-1, the CDR3 gives the full variable domain: DGGITQSPKYLFRKEGQNVTLSCEQNLNHDAMYWYRQDPGQGLRLIYYSQIVNDFQKGDIAEGYSVSREKKESFPLTVTSAQKNPTAFYLCASSEGRGSYNEQFFGPGTRLTVL.